This T cell receptor beta chain came from a study of blood T cell repertoires in COVID-19. Study summary: Collection of acute and convalescent COVID-19 samples took place in the United States, Italy and Spain. PBMCs, B-cell-depleted T cells, or T cells provided the cDNA or gDNA that made up the material.

The authors' processing: Scientists estimated how many nucleated cells there were by amplifying reference gene primers. Sequenced by immunoSEQ multiplex PCR; TCRdb stores in-frame clones only, minus some. V, J and clone size are taken as reported in that table, and D and trimming were inferred from the DNA itself. The sample records approximately 300,000 clones, approximately 90% being singletons. Trimming took off 0 bases at V and 1 base at J, with 8 bases between the two ends. The germline CDR1 and CDR2 sequences are LNHNV and YYDKDF (reference sequence). The CDR3 runs to 15 residues. The Seattle patients joined while their infection was active and were tracked longitudinally afterward.

The TCR sequence derives from a woman aged 50 to 60 with COVID-19, enrolled during active disease. Sequenced sample: peripheral blood. V usage is TRBV15 and J usage is TRBJ2-3; no clear D. In nucleotides, the CDR3 is TGTGCCACCAGCAGAGAGGGCAGTCGCACAGATACGCAGTATTTT. This gives the protein CATSREGSRTDTQYF.